A single T cell receptor beta chain is shown here with its context. One end of the junction varies from germline; a read error may be responsible. The sample originates from a study of tumor and adjacent non-tumor tissue in lung cancer. This CDR3 is built from 13 residues. Germline lookup yields CDR1 MNHNS and CDR2 SASEGT. Three rounds of nested PCR, following a modified ARM-PCR protocol, produced the TCRbeta library. TCRdb recomputed calls from the multiplex PCR reads with MiXCR, one row per CDR3 protein. This repertoire shows 55,000 to 70,000 distinct CDR3 sequences, about 61% found once; its top ten account for roughly a fifth. The template was RNA from unsorted bulk tissue.

This rearrangement joins TRBV6-1 to TRBJ1-2; D remains unclear. This clonotype originated in a man in his fifties or sixties with non-small cell lung cancer. Sequenced input: lung tumor tissue. The CDR3, as DNA: TGTGCCAGCAGGCCGGGCTCTAACTATGACTACACCTTC. Amino acid sequence: CASRPGSNYDYTF.